This T cell receptor (beta chain) emerged from a study of human T cells and chemical hapten exposure (dated by TCRdb to the early 2020s). Regarding the complete study: For sensitization, 2% DPC in acetone was applied to a 2 cm by 2 cm area of upper inner arm skin. Patch testing was performed on the upper back with Finn chambers containing 0.01% DPC, and the patch tests were scored after 6 days according to International Contact Dermatitis Research Group standards. Libraries were pooled for sequencing, and per-sample TCR yields varied mainly because of small differences in library volumes within the pool. Twenty-nine alopecia patients gave blood for TCR sequencing at one to four time points (pre-sensitization, 2, 6 and 24 weeks). In alopecia patients, the study followed how the peripheral blood TCR repertoire changed in vivo over primary and secondary sensitization to diphenylcyclopropenone (DPC), a hapten. Weekly therapeutic DPC doses were additionally applied to the scalp of patients throughout the roughly 23-week study period. Blood samples were taken from patients before sensitization (week 0) and at 2, 6 and about 24 weeks after DPC sensitization. The patient cohort, mostly female, included alopecia areata with under or over 50% scalp involvement, alopecia totalis and alopecia universalis.

The CDR3, cysteine through phenylalanine, is 13 amino acids long. Only the CDR3 part of the read is kept: 39 bases, read in frame from the first base. CDR1 and CDR2 are read off the germline V gene (reference sequence) as DFQATT and SNEGSKA. The V end loses 6 bases and the J end loses 1 base, and a stretch of 12 bases separates them. The method was RACE. The instrument given in TCRdb is NextSeq 500. During library preparation, unique molecular identifiers were attached to individual cDNA molecules so that TCRs could be counted in a quantitative, reproducible way. From each blood RNA sample, both TCR alpha and TCR beta chains were sequenced. As for the authors' bioinformatics: A median of approximately 100,000 TCRs per sample was observed, with a range of 23,224 to 690,600. The Decombinator software suite was used to annotate the V, J and CDR3 of the TCR reads. For PS versus PT1 abundance plots, all samples were subsampled to the same number of TCRs (28,000). TCRs were defined as expanded if absent before sensitization and observed at least eight times at the 2-week time point. TCRdb reprocessing: public reads trimmed at Q25 with fastp, clones called with MiXCR, in-frame beta chains kept. Rows merge per CDR3 protein into single entries with the most common DNA and genes. TCRdb's processing, not the authors' own work, is the source of the V and J calls. The sample table lists 95,000 to 150,000 distinct CDR3 sequences, 11% of them with a count of one. The top ten hold 2% to 2.5% of the sample.

The time point label, read with the paper, signifies: patch test 3, about 24 weeks after DPC sensitization. The treatment or condition label for this specimen denotes: therapeutic diphenylcyclopropenone sensitization with weekly scalp DPC. At every patch-test visit, the blood draw took place before the patch test was put on. Patients were eligible if aged 18 to 70, diagnosed with alopecia and judged suitable for DPC therapy, and pregnant patients were excluded. Unfractionated whole blood was collected in Tempus Blood RNA tubes, and total RNA was extracted from that blood. On this clonotype: No antigen is known for it. No quality values exist for individual bases; no much larger clone is one base distant.

Broad study findings and their caveats: The number of PT1 expanded TCRs positively correlated with patch test score, significant at thresholds 8, 16 and 32 but not 4. After repeated subsampling, the strength of the expansion versus patch-test correlation and the threshold at which it became significant changed. The number of TCRs above 1 in 1000 frequency did not change with DPC sensitization; there was no evidence of global repertoire structure alterations. Compared with pre-sensitization or healthy control sets, expanded TCRs formed significantly more large CDR3 similarity clusters, which is consistent with antigen-driven responses. Alopecia, a presumed autoimmune disease, was present in all patients, so the immune response of the patients might differ from that of healthy individuals.

The V gene is TRBV20-1 and the J gene is TRBJ1-1; the D gene assignment is ambiguous. This TCR was recovered from a woman aged 45-65 years with alopecia areata. Some clones in this sample may be carry-over from other donors' samples. Material: whole blood, obtained in connection with sensitization to the hapten diphenylcyclopropenone (DPC). In nucleotide form, the sequence is TGCAGTGCCCTGAGGACGGGGAACACTGAAGCTTTCTTT. Translated, this is CSALRTGNTEAFF.